This T cell receptor (beta chain) is from a study of blood T cell repertoires in COVID-19. Background on the study: Material from acute and convalescent COVID-19 was sourced from the United States, Italy and Spain. In each case, the material was cDNA or gDNA derived from T cells, B-cell-depleted T cells, or PBMCs.

Seattle participants joined during active infection and were tracked over time. In the original analysis: Estimation of nucleated cell counts was performed using reference gene primer amplification. The repertoire was sequenced with immunoSEQ multiplex PCR; TCRdb's copy has only in-frame clones and lacks some. The V and J calls and clone size come from that table; D and trimming were worked out from the DNA. The profile shows a few hundred thousand clones, under 90% of them singletons. The sequence was collected from a woman in her twenties or thirties with COVID-19, enrolled during active disease. Sequencing was done on a sample of peripheral blood.

The CDR3 region is CASSSGTSGPSQYF. The CDR3 DNA is TGTGCCAGCAGCTCCGGGACTAGCGGGCCCTCGCAGTATTTT. The genes are TRBV7-9 and TRBJ2-3; 12 nucleotides match TRBD2. The CDR3 is made up of 14 amino acids. V shed 4 bases and J 10 bases; nucleotides not matched to a gene: 6. The germline gives CDR1 SEHNR, CDR2 FQNEAQ (reference sequence). Variable domain in full (rest from reference TRBV7-9 and TRBJ2-3): DTGVSQNPRHKITKRGQNVTFRCDPISEHNRLYWYRQTLGQGPEFLTYFQNEAQLEKSRLLSDRFSAERPKGSFSTLEIQRTEQGDSAMYLCASSSGTSGPSQYFGPGTRLTVL.